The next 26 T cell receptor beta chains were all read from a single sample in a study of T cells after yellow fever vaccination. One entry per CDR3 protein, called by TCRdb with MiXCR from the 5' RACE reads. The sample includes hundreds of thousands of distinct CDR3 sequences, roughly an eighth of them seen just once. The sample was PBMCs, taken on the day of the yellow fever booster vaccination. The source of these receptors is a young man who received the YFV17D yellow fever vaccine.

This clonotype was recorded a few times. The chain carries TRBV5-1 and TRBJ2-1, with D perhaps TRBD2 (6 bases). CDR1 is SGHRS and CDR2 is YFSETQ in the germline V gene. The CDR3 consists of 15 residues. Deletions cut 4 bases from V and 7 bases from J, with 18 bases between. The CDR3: CASSPRFGSENEQFF. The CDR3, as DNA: TGCGCCAGCAGCCCCCGTTTCGGGAGTGAAAATGAGCAGTTCTTC.

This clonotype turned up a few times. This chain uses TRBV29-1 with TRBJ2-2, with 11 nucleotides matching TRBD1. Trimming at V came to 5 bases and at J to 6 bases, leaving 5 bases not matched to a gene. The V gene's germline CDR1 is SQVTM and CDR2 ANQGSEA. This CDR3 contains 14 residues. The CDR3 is CSVRTGGAAGELFF. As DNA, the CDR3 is TGCAGCGTTAGGACAGGGGGCGCGGCCGGGGAGCTGTTTTTT.

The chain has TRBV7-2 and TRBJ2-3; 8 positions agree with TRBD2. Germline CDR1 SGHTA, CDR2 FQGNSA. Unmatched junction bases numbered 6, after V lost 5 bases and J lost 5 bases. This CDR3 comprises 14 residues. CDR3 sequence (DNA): TGTGCCAGCAGCCCGGGACTAGAGGTAGATACGCAGTATTTT. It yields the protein CASSPGLEVDTQYF.

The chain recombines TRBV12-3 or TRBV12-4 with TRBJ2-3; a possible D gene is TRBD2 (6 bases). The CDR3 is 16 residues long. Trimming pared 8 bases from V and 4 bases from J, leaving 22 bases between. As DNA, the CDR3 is TGTGCCAGCGGAACCGGGAGCCCGGCCCTGGCAGATACGCAGTATTTT. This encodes CASGTGSPALADTQYF.

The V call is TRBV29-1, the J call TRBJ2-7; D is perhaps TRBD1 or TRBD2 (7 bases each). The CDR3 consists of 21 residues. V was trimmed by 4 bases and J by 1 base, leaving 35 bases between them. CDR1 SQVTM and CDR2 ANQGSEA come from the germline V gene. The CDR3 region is CSVGSSVWEGQKLSPSYEQYF. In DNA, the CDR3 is TGCAGCGTTGGATCCTCGGTATGGGAGGGACAGAAGCTAAGCCCTTCCTACGAGCAGTACTTC.

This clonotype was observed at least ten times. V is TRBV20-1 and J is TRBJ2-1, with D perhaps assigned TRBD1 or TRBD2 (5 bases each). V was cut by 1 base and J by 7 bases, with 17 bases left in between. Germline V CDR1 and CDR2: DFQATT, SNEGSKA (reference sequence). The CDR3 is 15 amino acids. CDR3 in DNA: TGCAGTGCTAGAGCTCCCGGGACCGATGGGAATGAGCAGTTCTTC. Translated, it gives CSARAPGTDGNEQFF.

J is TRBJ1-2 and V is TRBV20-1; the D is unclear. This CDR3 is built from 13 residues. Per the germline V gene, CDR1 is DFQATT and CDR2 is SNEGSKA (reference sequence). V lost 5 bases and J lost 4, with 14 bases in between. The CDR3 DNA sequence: TGCAGTGCTCCCCAGGTTGGAGCCTATGGCTACACCTTC. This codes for CSAPQVGAYGYTF.

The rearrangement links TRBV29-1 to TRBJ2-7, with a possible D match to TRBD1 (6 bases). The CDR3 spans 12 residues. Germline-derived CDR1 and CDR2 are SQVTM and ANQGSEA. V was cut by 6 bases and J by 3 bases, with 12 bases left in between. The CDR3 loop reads CSVQGAYYEQYF. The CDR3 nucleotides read TGCAGCGTACAGGGAGCCTACTACGAGCAGTACTTC.

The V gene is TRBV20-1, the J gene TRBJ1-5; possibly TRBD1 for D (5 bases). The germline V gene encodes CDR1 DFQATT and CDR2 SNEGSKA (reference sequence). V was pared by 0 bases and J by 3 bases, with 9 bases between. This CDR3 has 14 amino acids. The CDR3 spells CSARDRDLNQPQHF. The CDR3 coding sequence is TGCAGTGCTAGAGATAGGGACCTCAATCAGCCCCAGCATTTT.

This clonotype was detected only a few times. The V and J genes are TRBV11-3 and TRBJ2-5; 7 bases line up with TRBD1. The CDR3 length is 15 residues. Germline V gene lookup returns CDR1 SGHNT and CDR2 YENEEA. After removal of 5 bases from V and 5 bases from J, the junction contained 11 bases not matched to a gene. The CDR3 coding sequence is TGTGCCAGCAGCCTGACAGGGAGCATTTGGGAGACCCAGTACTTC. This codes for CASSLTGSIWETQYF.

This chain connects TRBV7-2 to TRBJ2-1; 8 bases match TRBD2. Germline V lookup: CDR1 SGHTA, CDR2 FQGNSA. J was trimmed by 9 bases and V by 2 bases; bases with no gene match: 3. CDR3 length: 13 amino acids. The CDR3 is CASSLSRGGEQFF. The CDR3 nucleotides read TGTGCCAGCAGCTTAAGCCGGGGGGGTGAGCAGTTCTTC.

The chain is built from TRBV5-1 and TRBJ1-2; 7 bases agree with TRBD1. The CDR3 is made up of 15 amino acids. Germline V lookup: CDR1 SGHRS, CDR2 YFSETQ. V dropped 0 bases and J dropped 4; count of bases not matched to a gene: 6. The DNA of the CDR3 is TGCGCCAGCAGCTTGGGGACAGGACGAACCTATGGCTACACCTTC. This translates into CASSLGTGRTYGYTF. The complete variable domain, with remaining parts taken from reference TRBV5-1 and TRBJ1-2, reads KAGVTQTPRYLIKTRGQQVTLSCSPISGHRSVSWYQQTPGQGLQFLFEYFSETQRNKGNFPGRFSGRQFSNSRSEMNVSTLELGDSALYLCASSLGTGRTYGYTFGSGTRLTVV.

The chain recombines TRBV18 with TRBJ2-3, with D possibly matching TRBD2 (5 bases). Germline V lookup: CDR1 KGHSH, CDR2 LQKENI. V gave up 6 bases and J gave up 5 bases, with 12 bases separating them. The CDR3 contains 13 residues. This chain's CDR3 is CASSHLREDTQYF. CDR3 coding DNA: TGTGCCAGCTCGCATCTACGGGAAGATACGCAGTATTTT. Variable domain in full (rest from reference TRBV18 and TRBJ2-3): NAGVMQNPRHLVRRRGQEARLRCSPMKGHSHVYWYRQLPEEGLKFMVYLQKENIIDESGMPKERFSAEFPKEGPSILRIQQVVRGDSAAYFCASSHLREDTQYFGPGTRLTVL.

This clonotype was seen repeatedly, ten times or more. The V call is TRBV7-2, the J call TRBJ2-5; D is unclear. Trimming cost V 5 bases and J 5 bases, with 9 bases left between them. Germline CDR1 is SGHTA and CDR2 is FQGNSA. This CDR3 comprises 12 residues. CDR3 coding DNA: TGTGCCAGCAGCGCGAAAATGGAGACCCAGTACTTC. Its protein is CASSAKMETQYF.

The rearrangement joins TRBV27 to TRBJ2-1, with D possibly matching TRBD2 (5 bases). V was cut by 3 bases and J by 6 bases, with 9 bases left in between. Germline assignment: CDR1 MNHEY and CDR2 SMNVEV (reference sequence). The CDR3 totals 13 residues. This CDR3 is CASSFAAVNEQFF. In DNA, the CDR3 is TGTGCCAGCAGTTTCGCAGCGGTCAATGAGCAGTTCTTC.

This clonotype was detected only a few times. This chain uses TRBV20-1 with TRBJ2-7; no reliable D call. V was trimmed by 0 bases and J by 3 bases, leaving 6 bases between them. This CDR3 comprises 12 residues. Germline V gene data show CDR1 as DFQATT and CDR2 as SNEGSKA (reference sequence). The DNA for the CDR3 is TGCAGTGCTAGAGATGCAGGCTACGAGCAGTACTTC. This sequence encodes CSARDAGYEQYF.

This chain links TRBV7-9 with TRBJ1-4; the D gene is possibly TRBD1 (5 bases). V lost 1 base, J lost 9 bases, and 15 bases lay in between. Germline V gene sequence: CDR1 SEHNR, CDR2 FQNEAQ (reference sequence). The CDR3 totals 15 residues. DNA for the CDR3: TGTGCCAGCAGCTTAGTGGTCGGGACGGTGAAAAAACTGTTTTTT. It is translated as CASSLVVGTVKKLFF.

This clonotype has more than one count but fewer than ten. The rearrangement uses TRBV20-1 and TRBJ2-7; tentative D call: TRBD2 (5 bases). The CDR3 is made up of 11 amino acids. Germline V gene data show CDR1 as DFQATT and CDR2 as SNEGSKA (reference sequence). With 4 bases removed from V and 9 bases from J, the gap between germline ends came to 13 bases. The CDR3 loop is CSAIGPAGQYF. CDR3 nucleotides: TGCAGTGCTATTGGGCCCGCGGGGCAGTACTTC.

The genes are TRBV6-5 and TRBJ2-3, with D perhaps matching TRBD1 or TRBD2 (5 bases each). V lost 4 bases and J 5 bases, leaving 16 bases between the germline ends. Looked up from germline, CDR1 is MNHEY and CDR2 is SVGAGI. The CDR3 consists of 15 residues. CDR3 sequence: CASSFGTAREDTQYF. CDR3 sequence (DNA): TGTGCCAGCAGTTTTGGGACGGCCCGAGAAGATACGCAGTATTTT.

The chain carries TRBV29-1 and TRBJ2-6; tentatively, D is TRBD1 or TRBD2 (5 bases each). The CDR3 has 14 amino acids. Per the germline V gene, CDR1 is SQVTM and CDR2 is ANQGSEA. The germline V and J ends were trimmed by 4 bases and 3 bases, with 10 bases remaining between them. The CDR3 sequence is CSVAGLGGANVLTF. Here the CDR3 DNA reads TGCAGCGTTGCGGGGCTCGGTGGGGCCAACGTCCTGACTTTC.

CDR3 nucleotides: TGCAGTGCCCGCCTCGGCGCCCCGGTTGAGGATACGCAGTATTTT. This codes for CSARLGAPVEDTQYF. The genes are TRBV20-1 and TRBJ2-3; D uncertain. Trimming removed 6 bases at V and 6 bases at J, with 22 bases between. This CDR3 is built from 15 residues. Germline assignment: CDR1 DFQATT and CDR2 SNEGSKA (reference sequence).

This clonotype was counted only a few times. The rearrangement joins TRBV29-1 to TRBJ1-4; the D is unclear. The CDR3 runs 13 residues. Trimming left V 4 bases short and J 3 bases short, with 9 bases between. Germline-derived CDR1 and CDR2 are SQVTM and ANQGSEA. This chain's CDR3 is CSVAVAPNEKLFF. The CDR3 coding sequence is TGCAGCGTTGCCGTGGCACCTAATGAAAAACTGTTTTTT.

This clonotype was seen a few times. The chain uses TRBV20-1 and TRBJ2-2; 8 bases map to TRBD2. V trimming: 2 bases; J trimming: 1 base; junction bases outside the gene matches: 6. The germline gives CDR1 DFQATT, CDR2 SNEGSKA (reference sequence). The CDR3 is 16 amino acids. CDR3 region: CSARTAGVRNTGELFF. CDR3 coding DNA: TGCAGTGCTAGAACAGCGGGAGTCCGGAACACCGGGGAGCTGTTTTTT.

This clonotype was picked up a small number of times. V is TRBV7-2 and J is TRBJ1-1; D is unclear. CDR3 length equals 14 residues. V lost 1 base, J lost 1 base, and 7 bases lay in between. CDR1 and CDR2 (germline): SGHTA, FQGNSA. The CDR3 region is CASSLVGTNTEAFF. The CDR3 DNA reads TGTGCCAGCAGCTTAGTGGGAACGAACACTGAAGCTTTCTTT.

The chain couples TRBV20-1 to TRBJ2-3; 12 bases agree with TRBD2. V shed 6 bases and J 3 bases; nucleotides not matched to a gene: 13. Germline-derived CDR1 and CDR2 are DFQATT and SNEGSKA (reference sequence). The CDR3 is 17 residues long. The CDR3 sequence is CSASSPGGTSGTDTQYF. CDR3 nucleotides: TGCAGTGCGTCATCCCCGGGGGGGACTAGCGGGACAGATACGCAGTATTTT.

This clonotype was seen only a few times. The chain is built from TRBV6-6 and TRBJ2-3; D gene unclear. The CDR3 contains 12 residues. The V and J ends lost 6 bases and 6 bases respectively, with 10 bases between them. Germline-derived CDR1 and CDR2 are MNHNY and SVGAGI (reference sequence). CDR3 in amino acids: CASRTGGDTQYF. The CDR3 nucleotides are TGTGCCAGCAGGACGGGTGGGGATACGCAGTATTTT.